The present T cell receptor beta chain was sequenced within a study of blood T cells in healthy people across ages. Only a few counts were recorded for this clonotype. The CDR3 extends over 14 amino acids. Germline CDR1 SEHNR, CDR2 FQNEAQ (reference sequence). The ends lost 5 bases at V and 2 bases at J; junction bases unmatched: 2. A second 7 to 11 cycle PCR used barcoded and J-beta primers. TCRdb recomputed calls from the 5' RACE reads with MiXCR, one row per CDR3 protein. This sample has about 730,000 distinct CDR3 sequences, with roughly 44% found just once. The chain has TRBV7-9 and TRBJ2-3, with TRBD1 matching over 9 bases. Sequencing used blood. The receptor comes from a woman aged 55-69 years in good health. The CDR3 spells CASSDRGATDTQYF. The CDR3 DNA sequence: TGTGCCAGCAGCGACAGGGGGGCCACAGATACGCAGTATTTT.